Listed below are T cell receptor beta chains from one sample, sequenced in a study of blood T cell repertoires in COVID-19. Repertoires were generated with immunoSEQ multiplex PCR, while TCRdb's copy carries only in-frame clones and drops some. The sample contains roughly 76,000 clones, approximately 90% of which appear only once. Material for sequencing was PBMCs or T cells enriched from blood (not recorded which). These receptors were obtained from a woman aged 45-60 years with acute COVID-19. CDR3s include the opening cysteine and the closing phenylalanine or tryptophan. D genes are given only for firm matches. Clone size appears in some rows only: once, few, many, or a class for an expanded clone.

>-|TRBV3-1/TRBV3-2|-|TRBJ1-1
CASSLNPLRGTEAFF
TGTGCCAGCAGCTTAAACCCTTTAAGGGGCACTGAAGCTTTCTTT
>once|TRBV28|TRBD1|TRBJ1-3
CASNQGDTSSGNTIYF
TGTGCCAGCAACCAGGGGGATACGAGCTCTGGAAACACCATATATTTT
>-|TRBV7-2|-|TRBJ2-6
CASSLGSSGANVLTF
TGTGCCAGCAGCTTAGGCAGCTCTGGGGCCAACGTCCTGACTTTC
>-|TRBV25-1|-|TRBJ1-1
CASSDLFGGEAFF
TGTGCCAGCAGTGATCTGTTTGGCGGTGAAGCTTTCTTT
>-|TRBV5-6|TRBD1|TRBJ2-2
CASSLGGTGNTGKLFF
TGTGCCAGCAGCTTGGGGGGGACAGGGAACACCGGGAAGCTGTTTTTT
>-|TRBV19|TRBD1|TRBJ2-3
CASSLQGVTDTQYF
TGTGCCAGTAGTTTACAGGGGGTTACAGATACGCAGTATTTT
>-|TRBV11-3|-|TRBJ2-1
CASIPQHGGPADIYNEQFF
TGTGCCAGCATCCCCCAACATGGTGGTCCAGCGGATATATACAATGAGCAGTTCTTC
>-|TRBV6-5|-|TRBJ2-5
CASTRDLQETQYF
TGTGCCAGCACGCGGGACCTGCAAGAGACCCAGTACTTC
>few|TRBV12-5|-|TRBJ1-3
CASGYNSGNTIYF
TGTGCTAGTGGTTACAACTCTGGAAACACCATATATTTT
>-|TRBV25-1|-|TRBJ1-2
CASSEGNRYGYTF
TGTGCCAGCAGTGAGGGCAACCGCTATGGCTACACCTTC
>once|TRBV11-2|TRBD2|TRBJ2-7
CASSPLTSGISYEQYF
TGTGCCAGCAGCCCTCTGACTAGCGGGATATCCTACGAGCAGTACTTC
>-|TRBV9|-|TRBJ2-1
CASGTHYNEQFF
TGTGCCTCCGGGACACACTACAATGAGCAGTTCTTC
>-|TRBV29-1|TRBD2|TRBJ2-1
CSVMGLAGYNEQFF
TGCAGCGTTATGGGACTAGCGGGATACAATGAGCAGTTCTTC
>-|TRBV7-2|TRBD2|TRBJ2-7
CASSLVSSGSSYEQYF
TGTGCCAGCAGCTTAGTTTCTAGCGGGAGCTCCTACGAGCAGTACTTC
>-|TRBV6-5|-|TRBJ1-2
CASSYSSARGYTF
TGTGCCAGCAGTTACTCGAGCGCTCGAGGCTACACCTTC
>-|TRBV18|TRBD1|TRBJ1-1
CASSSDRGRTEAFF
TGTGCCAGCTCATCGGACAGGGGTAGAACTGAAGCTTTCTTT
>-|TRBV9|-|TRBJ1-3
CASSPTGNTIYF
TGTGCCAGCAGCCCTACGGGAAACACCATATATTTT
>once|TRBV9|-|TRBJ2-7
CASSVGQVSYEQYF
TGTGCCAGCAGCGTAGGACAGGTGTCCTACGAGCAGTACTTC
>-|TRBV5-8|-|TRBJ2-5
CASSWTVKETQYF
TGTGCCAGCAGCTGGACAGTGAAAGAGACCCAGTACTTC
>-|TRBV5-1|TRBD2|TRBJ2-2
CASSLGGGHARTSGKGELFF
TGCGCCAGCAGCTTGGGCGGGGGACACGCGCGGACTAGCGGGAAAGGGGAGCTGTTTTTT
>-|TRBV11-3|TRBD2|TRBJ2-5
CASSQLAGETQYF
TGTGCCAGCAGCCAACTAGCGGGAGAGACCCAGTACTTC
>-|TRBV19|-|TRBJ2-1
CASSIDLGLSEQFF
TGTGCCAGTAGTATAGATCTGGGACTTTCAGAGCAGTTCTTC
>once|TRBV11-3|TRBD1|TRBJ1-2
CASSSTDRGYGYTF
TGTGCCAGCAGCTCTACCGACAGGGGCTATGGCTACACCTTC
>-|TRBV2|TRBD1|TRBJ2-7
CASSGQGFYEQYF
TGTGCCAGCAGTGGACAGGGCTTCTACGAGCAGTACTTC
>-|TRBV7-8|-|TRBJ2-2
CASSLRGGTGELFF
TGTGCCAGCAGTCTCAGGGGTGGCACCGGGGAGCTGTTTTTT
>-|TRBV11-3|-|TRBJ2-1
CASSLPGYEGDEQFF
TGTGCCAGCAGCTTACCGGGATACGAGGGGGATGAGCAGTTCTTC